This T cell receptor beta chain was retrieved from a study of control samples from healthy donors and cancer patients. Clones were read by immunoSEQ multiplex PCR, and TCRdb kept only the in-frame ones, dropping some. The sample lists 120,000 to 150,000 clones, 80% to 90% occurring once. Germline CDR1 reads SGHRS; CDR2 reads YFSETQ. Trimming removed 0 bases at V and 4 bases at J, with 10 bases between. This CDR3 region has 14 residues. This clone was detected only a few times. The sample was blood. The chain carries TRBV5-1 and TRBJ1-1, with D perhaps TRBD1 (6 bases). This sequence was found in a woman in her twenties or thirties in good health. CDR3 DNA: TGCGCCAGCAGCTTGGATCGGGGGCGCACTGAAGCTTTCTTT. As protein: CASSLDRGRTEAFF.